This entry concerns a single TCR beta chain. Assay: immunoSEQ multiplex PCR; the TCRdb copy retains only in-frame clones and omits some. The sample has fewer than 90,000 clones, 89% seen once. Germline V lookup: CDR1 SGHRS, CDR2 YFSETQ. This CDR3 has 16 amino acids. V lost 3 bases and J lost 4, with 16 bases in between. The data originate from a study of T cell responses to AZD1222 COVID-19 vaccine. The chain couples TRBV5-1 to TRBJ2-2; the D gene could be TRBD1 or TRBD2 (5 bases each). This receptor was obtained from an adult who received the AZD1222 COVID-19 vaccine. The material sequenced was peripheral blood, taken 28 days after the second AZD1222 dose. This chain's CDR3 is CASSYWGTAGTGELFF. CDR3 in DNA: TGCGCCAGCAGCTACTGGGGGACGGCCGGCACCGGGGAGCTGTTTTTT.